The next 18 T cell receptor beta chains were all read from a single sample in a study of Ad26.COV2.S vaccination and SARS-CoV-2 variants. Assay used: immunoSEQ multiplex PCR; TCRdb lists only in-frame clones, some missing. The sample contains around 300,000 clones, about 88% of which appear only once. As for treatment: roughly 19 received Ad26.COV2.S at low or high dose, single or two shots; roughly five received placebo; per-sample allocation not given. Day 63 following the first vaccine or placebo injection was when the samples were taken. The specimen was peripheral blood, collected in a trial of Ad26.COV2.S vaccine versus placebo. These receptors were taken from a person aged 18-65 years who received the Ad26.COV2.S COVID-19 vaccine or a placebo.

The rearrangement links TRBV28 to TRBJ1-3; no clear D. V was trimmed by 6 bases and J by 0 bases, leaving 6 bases between them. Per the germline V gene, CDR1 is MDHEN and CDR2 is SYDVKM. The CDR3 contains 13 residues. The CDR3 protein is CASSGSSGNTIYF. For the CDR3, the DNA is TGTGCCAGCAGCGGAAGCTCTGGAAACACCATATATTTT.

The rearrangement links TRBV7-9 to TRBJ2-1, with a tentative D call TRBD1 (6 bases). V was pared by 6 bases and J by 8 bases, with 17 bases between. CDR1 is SEHNR and CDR2 is FQNEAQ in the germline V gene (reference sequence). CDR3 length: 14 amino acids. The CDR3 sequence: CASSLGQGKHEQFF. DNA for the CDR3: TGTGCCAGCAGTCTAGGGCAGGGGAAGCATGAGCAGTTCTTC. The variable domain in full, completed from reference TRBV7-9 and TRBJ2-1, reads DTGVSQNPRHKITKRGQNVTFRCDPISEHNRLYWYRQTLGQGPEFLTYFQNEAQLEKSRLLSDRFSAERPKGSFSTLEIQRTEQGDSAMYLCASSLGQGKHEQFFGPGTRLTVL.

V gene TRBV6-5 combines with J gene TRBJ2-3, with D perhaps given as TRBD1 or TRBD2 (5 bases each). CDR1 MNHEY and CDR2 SVGAGI come from the germline V gene. V dropped 4 bases and J dropped 0 bases, with 11 bases sitting between them. The CDR3 is 15 residues long. Here the CDR3 reads CASSSLGTSTDTQYF. The CDR3 region has the DNA TGTGCCAGCAGTTCACTTGGGACGAGCACAGATACGCAGTATTTT.

The J gene is TRBJ2-2, the V gene TRBV5-4, with 8 positions matching TRBD2. After removal of 5 bases from V and 1 base from J, the junction contained 7 bases not matched to a gene. There are 16 residues in the CDR3. Germline CDR1 and CDR2: SGHNT and YYREEE (reference sequence). The CDR3 here is CASRPGLVMNTGELFF. In nucleotides, the CDR3 is TGTGCCAGCAGACCGGGACTAGTGATGAACACCGGGGAGCTGTTTTTT.

The chain combines TRBV12-3 or TRBV12-4 with TRBJ1-2; no reliable D call. V was clipped by 3 bases and J by 5 bases, with 4 bases between them. The CDR3 spans 11 residues. The CDR3 sequence is CASSFHYGYTF. In DNA, the CDR3 is TGTGCCAGCAGTTTCCATTATGGCTACACCTTC.

This clone appeared once. CDR3 in DNA: TGTGCCAGCCTGATGACAGGGGCAGATACGCAGTATTTT. Protein sequence: CASLMTGADTQYF. The chain uses TRBV28 and TRBJ2-3; 8 positions match TRBD1. V shed 8 bases and J 4 bases; nucleotides not matched to a gene: 5. Germline lookup yields CDR1 MDHEN and CDR2 SYDVKM. The CDR3 is made up of 13 amino acids.

This chain uses TRBV4-3 with TRBJ2-5, with 14 nucleotides matching TRBD2. CDR3 length: 17 amino acids. Germline values: CDR1 LGHNA, CDR2 YSLEER. V shed 4 bases and J 5 bases; nucleotides not matched to a gene: 9. CDR3 sequence (DNA): TGCGCCAGCAGCCCCAGGACTAGCGGGGGGACGGGGGAGACCCAGTACTTC. Amino acids: CASSPRTSGGTGETQYF.

The CDR3 coding sequence is TGCAGCGTTGACAAGGGGTTGTACAATGAGCAGTTCTTC. Encoded protein: CSVDKGLYNEQFF. The chain recombines TRBV29-1 with TRBJ2-1; D is possibly TRBD1 (5 bases). The CDR3 loop spans 13 amino acids. V shed 3 bases and J shed 4 bases, with 10 bases lying between them. Germline CDR1 SQVTM, CDR2 ANQGSEA.

The chain recombines TRBV9 with TRBJ1-1; no clear D gene. The germline gives CDR1 SGDLS, CDR2 YYNGEE. This CDR3 has 18 residues. V dropped 3 bases and J dropped 1 base, with 22 bases sitting between them. Written as DNA, the CDR3 is TGTGCCAGCAGCGGCGGGGAGGGCTTCGGACGGGCGAACACTGAAGCTTTCTTT. Amino acids: CASSGGEGFGRANTEAFF.

The chain combines TRBV9 with TRBJ1-1; the match to TRBD1 covers 9 bases. The V and J ends lost 0 bases and 5 bases, in that order; junction bases with no gene match: 8. CDR3 length: 16 residues. CDR1 is SGDLS, CDR2 YYNGEE, per germline. DNA of the CDR3: TGTGCCAGCAGCGTAGAGGTCTCTGGGACAGGGACTGAAGCTTTCTTT. Its translation is CASSVEVSGTGTEAFF.

This chain links TRBV18 with TRBJ2-7; 7 positions match TRBD1. The V segment lost 8 bases and the J segment 4 bases; nucleotides outside the gene matches: 8. Germline V lookup: CDR1 KGHSH, CDR2 LQKENI. This CDR3 spans 13 amino acids. DNA of the CDR3: TGTGCCAGCCAACCGGGACAGCCTTACGAGCAGTACTTC. This codes for CASQPGQPYEQYF.

The V call is TRBV27, the J call TRBJ2-7, with 7 bases fitting TRBD2. Trimming removed 2 bases from V and 1 base from J; junction bases left unmatched: 2. CDR1 is MNHEY and CDR2 is SMNVEV in the germline V gene (reference sequence). CDR3 length equals 14 residues. In DNA, the CDR3 is TGTGCCAGCAGTTTAGCGGGAGTATCCTACGAGCAGTACTTC. Protein sequence: CASSLAGVSYEQYF.

The genes are TRBV4-1 and TRBJ1-2; D not certain. This CDR3 is built from 15 residues. V dropped 0 bases and J dropped 4 bases, with 12 bases sitting between them. Germline values: CDR1 MGHRA, CDR2 YSYEKL. In DNA form, the CDR3 reads TGCGCCAGCAGCCAAGATCGAAGAAGTCCCTATGGCTACACCTTC. Its translation is CASSQDRRSPYGYTF.

The gene calls are TRBV29-1 and TRBJ1-2, with TRBD1 identical over 10 bases. Germline-derived CDR1 and CDR2 are SQVTM and ANQGSEA. The CDR3 spans 11 residues. The V segment lost 7 bases and the J segment 8 bases; nucleotides outside the gene matches: 4. The CDR3: CSGQGAEGYTF. For the CDR3, the DNA is TGCAGCGGACAGGGGGCGGAGGGCTACACCTTC.

The chain couples TRBV19 to TRBJ1-1, with TRBD1 identical over 11 bases. Trimming cost V 5 bases and J 1 base; bases outside gene matches: 9. Germline CDR1 and CDR2: LNHDA and SQIVND (reference sequence). The CDR3 runs to 17 residues. In nucleotides, the CDR3 is TGTGCCAGTAGTCCTCGGACAGGGGGCATTACGAACACTGAAGCTTTCTTT. Translation gives CASSPRTGGITNTEAFF. The variable domain in full, completed from reference TRBV19 and TRBJ1-1, reads DGGITQSPKYLFRKEGQNVTLSCEQNLNHDAMYWYRQDPGQGLRLIYYSQIVNDFQKGDIAEGYSVSREKKESFPLTVTSAQKNPTAFYLCASSPRTGGITNTEAFFGQGTRLTVV.

The V and J genes are TRBV7-9 and TRBJ2-7; 7 nucleotides match TRBD1. J gave up 1 base and V 4 bases, and 7 bases lay outside the gene matches. Germline values: CDR1 SEHNR, CDR2 FQNEAQ (reference sequence). CDR3 size: 15 residues. CDR3 in DNA: TGTGCCAGCAGCTCGACAGGGCCGGGATCCTACGAGCAGTACTTC. This gives the protein CASSSTGPGSYEQYF.

This sequence joins TRBV2 and TRBJ1-4, with 9 bases lining up with TRBD1. The CDR3 consists of 15 residues. Germline V gives CDR1 SNHLY, CDR2 FYNNEI. Trimming took 6 bases from V and 2 from J; bases not matched to a gene: 4. This CDR3 is CASRTGGTTNEKLFF. The CDR3 region has the DNA TGTGCCAGCAGGACAGGGGGGACGACTAATGAAAAACTGTTTTTT. Drawing the rest from reference TRBV2 and TRBJ1-4, the complete variable domain is EPEVTQTPSHQVTQMGQEVILRCVPISNHLYFYWYRQILGQKVEFLVSFYNNEISEKSEIFDDQFSVERPDGSNFTLKIRSTKLEDSAMYFCASRTGGTTNEKLFFGSGTQLSVL.

The rearrangement links TRBV5-4 to TRBJ1-1; a possible D gene is TRBD1 (6 bases). The CDR3 extends over 15 amino acids. The germline V and J ends were trimmed by 6 bases and 3 bases, with 18 bases remaining between them. Germline CDR1 and CDR2: SGHNT and YYREEE (reference sequence). The CDR3 region has the DNA TGTGCCAGCACCCAAAGCGTGGGGGGCTACACTGAAGCTTTCTTT. Protein product: CASTQSVGGYTEAFF.